Listed below are T cell receptor beta chains from one sample, sequenced in a study of shared clonotypes between healthy human individuals. This table comes from immunoSEQ multiplex PCR, and its TCRdb copy is limited to in-frame clones, with some not included. The profile covers around 1.9 million clones, with 93% appearing a single time and 1.5% to 2% taken by the ten largest. Sequencing input: naive CD8+ T cells from PBMCs. The source of these receptors is a man aged 18 to 30 in good health. Some clones in this sample may be carry-over from other donors' samples. Both conserved end residues are part of each CDR3. A D gene is named only where the DNA matches it firmly. Rows give clone size only sometimes, using once, few, many, or a class for an expanded clone.

>-|-|TRBV7-8|TRBJ1-4
TGTGCCAGCAGCTCCACCGAGGCAACTAATGAAAAACTGTTTTTT
CASSSTEATNEKLFF
>once|-|TRBV4-3|TRBJ1-2
TGCGCCAGCAGCCAAGAGCAGGGCCGACAGCGACGCTATGGCTACACCTTC
CASSQEQGRQRRYGYTF
>-|-|TRBV7-9|TRBJ1-3
TGTGCCAGCAGCTCTTCGGACCATTACGGAAACACCATATATTTT
CASSSSDHYGNTIYF
>-|-|TRBV13|TRBJ2-1
TGTGCCAGCAGCCTATTCGACAGCTACAATGAGCAGTTCTTC
CASSLFDSYNEQFF
>-|-|TRBV7-6|TRBJ2-7
TGTGCCGCGATTAAGAGTGGGAGTTTCGAGCAGTACTTC
CAAIKSGSFEQYF
>-|TRBD2|TRBV27|TRBJ2-7
TGTGCCAGCAGTCATCAGTTTGGGACTAGCGGGAGGGTCTACGAGCAGTACTTC
CASSHQFGTSGRVYEQYF
>few|-|TRBV27|TRBJ1-5
TGTGCCAGCAGTTTATACGAGGGGAATCAGCCCCAGCATTTT
CASSLYEGNQPQHF
>-|-|TRBV6-1|TRBJ1-5
TGTGCCAGCAGGATACGGATTCCCGCGGTTCCCCAGCATTTT
CASRIRIPAVPQHF
>-|-|TRBV25-1|TRBJ2-2
TGTGCCAGCAGTGAAGGGCACACCGGGGAGCTGTTTTTT
CASSEGHTGELFF
>-|-|TRBV27|TRBJ2-3
TGTGCCAGCAGTTTCATCGTTTTCGCAGATTCAGTAGATACGCAGTATTTT
CASSFIVFADSVDTQYF
>-|TRBD2|TRBV4-1|TRBJ2-1
TGCGCCAGCAGCCAAGCGGCGGGAGGGCCCTACAATGAGCAGTTCTTC
CASSQAAGGPYNEQFF
>once|-|TRBV27|TRBJ1-5
TGTGCCAGCAGTCCGACTGGGGGCGCCCATAGCAATCAGCCCCAGCATTTT
CASSPTGGAHSNQPQHF
>-|TRBD2|TRBV27|TRBJ2-5
TGTGCCAGCAGTTTAATCGGGACTAGCGGGAGTAGTGAGACCCAGTACTTC
CASSLIGTSGSSETQYF
>-|TRBD1|TRBV7-9|TRBJ2-3
TGTGCCAGCAGCCCGGACAGGGGAACAGATACGCAGTATTTT
CASSPDRGTDTQYF
>-|-|TRBV15|TRBJ1-4
TGTGCCACCAGCAGAGATGACAGAGGAGGGGAAAAACTGTTTTTT
CATSRDDRGGEKLFF
>few|-|TRBV27|TRBJ1-5
TGTGCCAGCAGTTTATTGGGTCAGCCCCAGCATTTT
CASSLLGQPQHF
>-|-|TRBV6-5|TRBJ1-1
TGTGCCAGCAGTTACAATAATATTATGAACACTGAAGCTTTCTTT
CASSYNNIMNTEAFF
>-|-|TRBV28|TRBJ2-2
TGTGCCAGCAAGGGAGGCTTCAACACCGGGGAGCTGTTTTTT
CASKGGFNTGELFF
>-|TRBD1|TRBV7-9|TRBJ2-5
TGTGCCAGCAGCTTAGTTACAGGGGACCAAGAGACCCAGTACTTC
CASSLVTGDQETQYF
>-|-|TRBV5-8|TRBJ2-7
TGTGCCAGCAGCTTTAGGGCAGGGGCTGGCGAGCAGTACTTC
CASSFRAGAGEQYF